These 26 T cell receptor beta chains originate from one sample sequenced in a study of T cell responses to AZD1222 COVID-19 vaccine. Generated by immunoSEQ multiplex PCR, the TCRdb table keeps only in-frame clones and is missing some. The sample records 140,000 or so clones, roughly 87% being singletons. Sequenced here: peripheral blood, sampled 28 days after the second dose of the MenACWY control vaccine. The receptors originated from an adult who received the MenACWY meningococcal vaccine as a control.

This clone was seen a handful of times. In nucleotides, the CDR3 is TGTGCCAGCAGCTTAAACACCTACGAGCAGTACTTC. Protein product: CASSLNTYEQYF. The chain combines TRBV7-6 with TRBJ2-7; D not resolved. The CDR3 consists of 12 residues. CDR1 and CDR2 (germline): SGHVS, FNYEAQ. Trimming left V 2 bases short and J 2 bases short, with 4 bases between. The full variable domain, rest sourced from reference TRBV7-6 and TRBJ2-7, is GAGVSQSPRYKVTKRGQDVALRCDPISGHVSLYWYRQALGQGPEFLTYFNYEAQQDKSGLPNDRFSAERPEGSISTLTIQRTEQRDSAMYRCASSLNTYEQYFGPGTRLTVT.

V gene TRBV9 combines with J gene TRBJ2-3, with 9 bases fitting TRBD2. The CDR3 has 18 amino acids. With V trimmed by 3 bases and J by 1 base, 12 bases remained unmatched. Germline CDR1 reads SGDLS; CDR2 reads YYNGEE. CDR3 sequence (DNA): TGTGCCAGCAGCGAGACGGCGGGGGGGCGATTTGGCACAGATACGCAGTATTTT. Its translation is CASSETAGGRFGTDTQYF.

DNA of the CDR3: TGTGCCAGCAGCTTAACCGGGACAGGGAGGAACGAGCAGTACTTC. This encodes CASSLTGTGRNEQYF. V usage is TRBV5-4 and J usage is TRBJ2-7, with 9 bases that match TRBD1. This CDR3 comprises 15 residues. The junction had 8 bases not matched to a gene; V was cut back by 2 bases and J by 5 bases. The germline CDR1 and CDR2 sequences are SGHNT and YYREEE (reference sequence).

This clone has a single count. CDR3 sequence: CASSEDRTAYGYTF. As DNA, the CDR3 is TGTGCCAGTAGTGAAGACAGGACGGCTTATGGCTACACCTTC. The chain recombines TRBV19 with TRBJ1-2; TRBD1 is a possible D gene (6 bases). The germline gives CDR1 LNHDA, CDR2 SQIVND (reference sequence). The V and J ends lost 5 bases and 5 bases respectively, with 15 bases between them. The CDR3 is 14 residues long.

This clone came up a few times. The chain couples TRBV7-9 to TRBJ2-5, with TRBD2 matching over 8 bases. This CDR3 is built from 14 residues. Germline lookup yields CDR1 SEHNR and CDR2 FQNEAQ (reference sequence). V dropped 9 bases and J dropped 2; count of bases not matched to a gene: 8. CDR3 nucleotides: TGTGCCAGTTCCCGGGAGGGGCTTCAAGAGACCCAGTACTTC. Translated: CASSREGLQETQYF.

The chain combines TRBV11-3 with TRBJ2-1, with 7 bases matching TRBD2. This CDR3 is built from 16 residues. J gave up 4 bases and V 1 base, and 7 bases lay outside the gene matches. Germline lookup yields CDR1 SGHNT and CDR2 YENEEA. The CDR3 spells CASSLGGSGKYNEQFF. DNA for the CDR3: TGTGCCAGCAGCTTAGGCGGGAGCGGGAAGTACAATGAGCAGTTCTTC.

A single count supports this clone. The chain links TRBV4-3 to TRBJ1-1, with D unclear. The germline gives CDR1 LGHNA, CDR2 YSLEER. The V end was cut by 0 bases, the J end by 4 bases, with 9 bases between. The CDR3 has 14 amino acids. CDR3 in DNA: TGCGCCAGCAGCCAAGAACTGAAGGGCACTGAAGCTTTCTTT. Amino acids: CASSQELKGTEAFF.

The gene calls are TRBV7-2 and TRBJ2-5, with 7 bases aligning to TRBD2. The CDR3 loop spans 16 amino acids. The V gene's germline CDR1 is SGHTA and CDR2 FQGNSA. Trimming removed 1 base from V and 3 bases from J; junction bases left unmatched: 8. CDR3 nucleotide sequence: TGTGCCAGCAGCTTAGGTCTTGTGGGAGGGGAAGAGACCCAGTACTTC. Translating it yields CASSLGLVGGEETQYF.

In nucleotides, the CDR3 is TGTGCCAGCAGCCCACGTTTTCCAGGTCAAGCTGAAGCTTTCTTT. It is translated as CASSPRFPGQAEAFF. The chain combines TRBV3-1 (or the pseudogene TRBV3-2) with TRBJ1-1, with unresolved D. Germline lookup yields CDR1 LGHDT and CDR2 YNNKEL (reference sequence). This CDR3 has 15 amino acids. The germline V and J ends were trimmed by 4 bases and 6 bases, with 18 bases remaining between them.

V gene TRBV7-9 combines with J gene TRBJ2-2; D not certain. CDR3 length: 14 residues. V was pared by 5 bases and J by 0 bases, with 7 bases between. From germline, CDR1 is SEHNR and CDR2 FQNEAQ (reference sequence). The CDR3 coding sequence is TGTGCCAGCAGCCCTACAGCGAACACCGGGGAGCTGTTTTTT. It codes for CASSPTANTGELFF.

V gene TRBV30 combines with J gene TRBJ1-5, with D uncertain. Per the germline V gene, CDR1 is GTSNPN and CDR2 is SVGIG (reference sequence). The CDR3 sequence is 13 residues long. Trimming removed 4 bases at V and 4 bases at J, with 11 bases between. This CDR3 is CAWNIGSNQPQHF. In DNA form, the CDR3 reads TGTGCCTGGAACATAGGGTCTAATCAGCCCCAGCATTTT.

The chain combines TRBV18 with TRBJ1-1, with 8 bases lining up with TRBD1. The CDR3 loop spans 16 amino acids. The J segment lost 0 bases and the V segment lost 6 bases, leaving 9 bases of the junction unmatched. Germline loops: CDR1 KGHSH, CDR2 LQKENI. The CDR3: CASSAARTGMNTEAFF. The CDR3 DNA is TGTGCCAGCTCGGCGGCTCGGACAGGGATGAACACTGAAGCTTTCTTT.

This chain joins TRBV19 and TRBJ2-5; D is perhaps TRBD1 or TRBD2 (6 bases each). Trimming removed 0 bases from V and 6 bases from J, with 11 bases in between. Germline lookup yields CDR1 LNHDA and CDR2 SQIVND (reference sequence). CDR3 length equals 14 residues. The chain's CDR3 is CASSIDRGGKTQYF. CDR3 sequence (DNA): TGTGCCAGTAGTATAGACAGGGGAGGAAAGACCCAGTACTTC.

J is TRBJ1-2 and V is TRBV11-3, with D possibly being TRBD1 (6 bases). The CDR3 spans 15 residues. V lost 5 bases, J lost 4 bases, and 17 bases lay in between. CDR1 is SGHNT, CDR2 YENEEA, per germline. DNA of the CDR3: TGTGCCAGCAGCGTCCGACGGGGGGCCGGCTATGGCTACACCTTC. This translates into CASSVRRGAGYGYTF.

The chain joins TRBV5-1 to TRBJ2-7, with D unclear. In germline, CDR1 is SGHRS, CDR2 YFSETQ. Deletions cut 1 base from V and 6 bases from J, with 14 bases between. The CDR3 loop spans 14 amino acids. CDR3 nucleotide sequence: TGCGCCAGCAGCTTGCGGCTACAACCCTCCGAGCAGTACTTC. It encodes CASSLRLQPSEQYF.

This clone occurred a few times. The rearrangement uses TRBV25-1 and TRBJ2-3; no firm D call. The CDR3 is made up of 14 amino acids. Trimming removed 3 bases at V and 2 bases at J, with 9 bases between. Per the germline V gene, CDR1 is MGHDK and CDR2 is SYGVNS. The CDR3 DNA sequence: TGTGCCAGCAGTGACATGGCCTACACAGATACGCAGTATTTT. Amino acids: CASSDMAYTDTQYF.

About this clone itself: The sample carries other DNA sequences with the same CDR3. The chain joins TRBV5-8 to TRBJ2-2, with 7 bases matching TRBD1. V shed 2 bases, J shed 2 bases, and the junction held 3 bases outside the gene matches. The CDR3 has 15 residues. The germline V gene encodes CDR1 SGHTS and CDR2 YDEGEE. The CDR3 nucleotides are TGTGCCAGCAGCTTTAGGGGGCTCAACACCGGGGAGCTGTTTTTT. Encoded protein: CASSFRGLNTGELFF.

The chain employs TRBV11-3 and TRBJ2-2; D is tentatively TRBD1 or TRBD2 (6 bases each). The germline V gene encodes CDR1 SGHNT and CDR2 YENEEA. Between the trimmed V and J ends, which lost 1 base and 5 bases, there was a span of 14 bases. This CDR3 is 16 amino acids long. The CDR3 sequence is CASSLATGRLTGELFF. CDR3 DNA sequence: TGTGCCAGCAGCTTAGCAACAGGGAGGTTGACCGGGGAGCTGTTTTTT.

This clone was observed a few times. CDR3 sequence reads: CSAVAGRAEQYF. The DNA for the CDR3 is TGCAGCGCCGTAGCGGGTAGGGCCGAGCAGTACTTC. The chain couples TRBV29-1 to TRBJ2-7, with 7 nucleotides matching TRBD2. The V gene's germline CDR1 is SQVTM and CDR2 ANQGSEA. CDR3 length equals 12 residues. The trim removed 7 bases at V and 6 bases at J, leaving 9 bases unmatched.

This chain joins TRBV4-2 and TRBJ2-5; tentatively, D is TRBD1 (6 bases). V lost 0 bases and J lost 2, with 13 bases in between. Germline values: CDR1 LGHNA, CDR2 YNFKEQ. CDR3 length equals 16 residues. The CDR3 loop is CASSQEGPGQQETQYF. CDR3 DNA sequence: TGTGCCAGCAGCCAAGAAGGTCCCGGACAGCAAGAGACCCAGTACTTC.

The chain recombines TRBV12-3 or TRBV12-4 with TRBJ2-5; D not certain. The CDR3 consists of 12 residues. Trimming shortened V by 8 bases and J by 2 bases, and 9 bases separated the two germline ends. CDR3 sequence reads: CASGPRQETQYF. CDR3 in DNA: TGTGCCAGCGGGCCGCGGCAAGAGACCCAGTACTTC.

The chain carries TRBV30 and TRBJ2-7, with TRBD2 matching 9 bases. Germline trimming cut 0 bases from V and 3 bases from J; bases unmatched to any gene: 6. Per the germline V gene, CDR1 is GTSNPN and CDR2 is SVGIG (reference sequence). The length of the CDR3 is 15 residues. As DNA, the CDR3 is TGTGCCTGGAGTGTATGGCGGGAGGGCCACTACGAGCAGTACTTC. Protein sequence: CAWSVWREGHYEQYF.

V usage is TRBV4-2 and J usage is TRBJ2-2; possible D gene TRBD2, 6 bases. The CDR3 has 14 residues. V gave up 1 base and J gave up 6 bases, with 9 bases separating them. From germline, CDR1 is LGHNA and CDR2 YNFKEQ. The CDR3 loop is CASSQGGDSGELFF. For the CDR3, the DNA is TGTGCCAGCAGCCAAGGGGGGGATTCCGGGGAGCTGTTTTTT.

The genes are TRBV19 and TRBJ1-1; tentatively, D is TRBD1 (6 bases). Trimming removed 6 bases at V and 0 bases at J, with 17 bases between. This CDR3 comprises 16 residues. Germline CDR1 and CDR2: LNHDA and SQIVND (reference sequence). The CDR3 bases are TGTGCCAGTAGACCTGACAGGCCCTTCATGAACACTGAAGCTTTCTTT. This sequence encodes CASRPDRPFMNTEAFF. Using reference TRBV19 and TRBJ1-1 for the parts outside the CDR3, the full variable domain is DGGITQSPKYLFRKEGQNVTLSCEQNLNHDAMYWYRQDPGQGLRLIYYSQIVNDFQKGDIAEGYSVSREKKESFPLTVTSAQKNPTAFYLCASRPDRPFMNTEAFFGQGTRLTVV.

This clone appeared a single time. The chain joins TRBV19 to TRBJ1-6; 7 positions agree with TRBD1. The length of the CDR3 is 14 residues. Germline CDR1 reads LNHDA; CDR2 reads SQIVND (reference sequence). Trimming at V came to 6 bases and at J to 8 bases, leaving 7 bases not matched to a gene. This CDR3 is CASSETGRDSPLHF. In DNA, the CDR3 is TGTGCCAGTAGCGAGACAGGGAGGGATTCACCCCTCCACTTT.

The rearrangement uses TRBV2 and TRBJ1-4; no clear D. The CDR3 loop spans 17 amino acids. V lost 5 bases and J 0 bases, leaving 16 bases between the germline ends. Germline values: CDR1 SNHLY, CDR2 FYNNEI. The CDR3 bases are TGTGCCAGCAGTCAATTTTTGTTGGGCGCAACTAATGAAAAACTGTTTTTT. It translates to CASSQFLLGATNEKLFF.